This entry describes one T cell receptor beta chain. These data come from a study of blood T cells in healthy people across ages. The CDR3 extends over 15 amino acids. With V trimmed by 4 bases and J by 5 bases, 7 bases remained unmatched. Then a second PCR, running roughly 7 to 11 cycles, was carried out with a sample-barcoded 5' primer and a J-beta primer mix. TCRdb used MiXCR to reprocess the 5' RACE reads, holding one entry per CDR3 protein. The profile shows about 800,000 distinct CDR3 sequences, roughly 64% of them singletons. This receptor was identified in a man aged 30 to 45 in good health. Sequenced input: blood. The chain employs TRBV12-3 or TRBV12-4 and TRBJ2-3, with 9 bases that match TRBD2. The CDR3 region has the DNA TGTGCCAGCAGTTACCTGGCTAGCGGGGTAGATACGCAGTATTTT. Its protein is CASSYLASGVDTQYF.